Listed here is a single T cell receptor (beta chain). As handled by the study authors: Amplification of reference gene primers provided the estimated nucleated cell counts. The table came from immunoSEQ multiplex PCR; TCRdb's copy has only in-frame clones and leaves some out. V and J calls and clone size are copied from that table; D and trimming were computed from the DNA. The table lists approximately 250,000 clones, around 84% of them singletons. Trimming at V came to 5 bases and at J to 6 bases, leaving 8 bases not matched to a gene. The CDR3 length is 15 residues. In germline, CDR1 is SGHTA, CDR2 FQGTGA. This sample was included in a study of blood T cell repertoires in COVID-19. Study background: Spain, Italy and the United States supplied samples that represented acute and convalescent COVID-19. PBMCs, B-cell-depleted T cells, or T cells provided the cDNA or gDNA that made up the material.

Sequences were obtained from peripheral blood. The genes are TRBV7-3 and TRBJ2-7, with 12 nucleotides matching TRBD2. The sequence was obtained from a man aged 60 to 75 with acute or convalescent COVID-19. The CDR3 reads CASSPGTSGPGEQYF. In DNA, the CDR3 is TGTGCCAGCAGCCCCGGGACTAGCGGGCCCGGCGAGCAGTACTTC.